The 12 T cell receptor beta chains below were found in one sample sequenced in a study of metastatic and nonmetastatic thyroid tumors. Among the patients, none had received any treatment before thyroid surgery. TCRdb re-called the PCR reads with MiXCR. The data show some 9,100 clones, 10% to 11% seen once. The material sequenced was tumor tissue. The receptors come from a female donor with papillary thyroid cancer or a benign thyroid nodule (not recorded which). Some clones in this sample may be carry-over from other donors' samples.

There are many counts of this clone. This rearrangement joins TRBV12-3 or TRBV12-4 to TRBJ2-2, with no clear D. CDR3 length equals 12 residues. Trimming took 3 bases from V and 7 from J, leaving 6 bases between them. CDR3 protein: CASSFFGGELFF. The DNA for the CDR3 is TGTGCCAGCAGTTTTTTCGGCGGGGAGCTGTTTTTT.

This clone appeared a single time. The genes are TRBV7-8 and TRBJ2-7; TRBD2 agrees at 8 bases. V shed 4 bases, J shed 6 bases, and the junction held 5 bases outside the gene matches. CDR1 SGHVS and CDR2 FQNEAQ come from the germline V gene. CDR3 length equals 13 residues. CDR3 region: CASSSGLVGEQYV. For the CDR3, the DNA is TGTGCCAGCAGCTCGGGACTAGTTGGCGAGCAGTACGTC.

This clone has more than one count but fewer than ten. The rearrangement links TRBV6-7 to TRBJ2-1, with TRBD1 identical over 11 bases. TRBV6-7 is given ORF status, its function remaining uncertain. Unmatched junction bases numbered 6, after V lost 10 bases and J lost 7 bases. CDR3 length: 13 amino acids. The CDR3, as DNA: TGTGCCAAATGGGACAGGGGGAGTAATGAGCAGTTCTTC. This sequence encodes CAKWDRGSNEQFF.

This clone was seen a handful of times. The rearrangement uses TRBV6-1 and TRBJ2-3, with 7 bases lining up with TRBD2. Germline trimming cut 4 bases from V and 4 bases from J; bases unmatched to any gene: 5. This CDR3 is 14 amino acids long. CDR1 is MNHNS and CDR2 is SASEGT in the germline V gene. CDR3 sequence reads: CASSAGEGADTQYF. The DNA of the CDR3 is TGTGCCAGCAGTGCCGGGGAGGGCGCAGATACGCAGTATTTT.

This clone was seen ten or more times. The chain uses TRBV30 and TRBJ1-3, with a possible D match to TRBD1 (5 bases). From germline, CDR1 is GTSNPN and CDR2 SVGIG (reference sequence). The CDR3 is made up of 16 amino acids. Trimming cost V 2 bases and J 1 base, with 15 bases left between them. The CDR3 sequence: CAWSREGAGSGNTIYF. The CDR3 DNA sequence: TGTGCCTGGAGTCGAGAAGGGGCCGGATCTGGAAACACCATATATTTT.

This clone was seen at least ten times. This chain joins TRBV7-2 and TRBJ2-3; no definite D call. Germline V gene sequence: CDR1 SGHTA, CDR2 FQGNSA. Trimming left V 5 bases short and J 6 bases short, with 12 bases between. The CDR3 extends over 13 amino acids. The CDR3 loop reads CASSRRQADTQYF. The CDR3 DNA reads TGTGCCAGCAGCCGGCGGCAAGCCGATACGCAGTATTTT.

This clone turned up a few times. This chain uses TRBV6-1 with TRBJ2-5; D may be TRBD1 (6 bases). With the DNA end fitting TRBJ2-1 better, the J assignment may be wrong. The CDR3 runs to 15 residues. The germline CDR1 and CDR2 sequences are MNHNS and SASEGT. For the CDR3, the DNA is TGTGCCAGCACCTCCTTGGGGGCCGACTTCAATGAGCAGTTCTTC. It translates to CASTSLGADFNEQFF.

This clone was seen ten or more times. The chain recombines TRBV29-1 with TRBJ1-1; tentative D call: TRBD1 (5 bases). Looked up from germline, CDR1 is SQVTM and CDR2 is ANQGSEA. V was trimmed by 7 bases and J by 4 bases, leaving 16 bases between them. CDR3 length equals 13 residues. The CDR3 DNA follows: TGCAGCGGCCATCTCTCTGGGGGCACTGAAGCTTTCTTT. Translating gives CSGHLSGGTEAFF.

Sample share makes this clone medium-sized. The CDR3 protein is CASSLVDAQPQHF. Here the CDR3 DNA reads TGTGCCAGTAGTTTGGTGGATGCTCAGCCCCAGCATTTT. The chain joins TRBV19 to TRBJ1-5; D remains unclear. This CDR3 contains 13 residues. V shed 5 bases and J shed 6 bases, with 11 bases lying between them. CDR1 and CDR2 from the germline V gene are LNHDA and SQIVND (reference sequence).

This clone turned up a few times. The J gene is TRBJ1-5, the V gene TRBV6-1; the D is unclear. V shed 6 bases and J shed 3 bases, with 12 bases lying between them. Germline CDR1 MNHNS, CDR2 SASEGT. CDR3 size: 14 residues. The CDR3 nucleotides read TGTGCCAGCAGAAAGGGAGGAAACAATCAGCCCCAGCATTTT. This sequence encodes CASRKGGNNQPQHF.

This clone is termed medium-sized (0.01 to 0.1%). DNA of the CDR3: TGCAGTGCTAGAGATGACACTGAAGCTTTCTTT. It codes for CSARDDTEAFF. The J gene is TRBJ1-1, the V gene TRBV20-1, with no clear D. This CDR3 spans 11 amino acids. Trimming left V 0 bases short and J 3 bases short, with 2 bases between. Germline CDR1 and CDR2: DFQATT and SNEGSKA (reference sequence).

This chain links TRBV27 with TRBJ2-7, with D uncertain. Germline CDR1 and CDR2: MNHEY and SMNVEV (reference sequence). The V and J ends lost 5 bases and 6 bases respectively, with 11 bases between them. This CDR3 comprises 12 residues. The CDR3 DNA reads TGTGCCAGCAGTGCGACCATGAGCGAGCAGTACTTC. It is translated as CASSATMSEQYF.